Here is one T cell receptor beta chain with its context. Its antigen is unidentified. A multiplex PCR was run with 60 Vbeta primers and 13 Jbeta primers. Some clones are missing from TCRdb's copy, which holds only in-frame ones; the method was immunoSEQ multiplex PCR. The table includes 150,000 to 200,000 clones, 81% detected once. The data were taken from a study of cytomegalovirus exposure and HLA in healthy donors. Study-level results: It has been reported that TCR beta sequences accurately predicted the HLA-A and HLA-B alleles of most subjects. The presence/absence work took it that sequencing depth was about the same across donors.

V dropped 6 bases and J dropped 7 bases, with 10 bases sitting between them. The CDR3 spans 12 residues. Germline CDR1 LNHDA, CDR2 SQIVND (reference sequence). The material sequenced was PBMCs. V gene TRBV19 combines with J gene TRBJ1-5; D remains ambiguous. This TCR was recovered from a woman in her 30s in good health and CMV-seronegative. The CDR3 is CASRARNQPQHF. The CDR3 coding sequence is TGTGCCAGTAGAGCCCGTAACCAGCCCCAGCATTTT.